Sequencing of this TCR beta chain was carried out in a study of monozygotic twins with inflammatory bowel disease. Study-level results: Ultimately, a single strong signal or clonotype associated with IBD was not supported.

TCRdb processed the 5' RACE reads again and assigns one entry to each CDR3 protein, with no DNA. The repertoire table contains roughly 320,000 distinct CDR3 sequences. There are 12 residues in the CDR3. Germline lookup yields CDR1 SGHTA and CDR2 FQGNSA. In the case of this clonotype: Its antigen is undetermined.

Total RNA was isolated from whole blood without T cell sorting. Sequenced sample: blood. The rearrangement links TRBV7-2 to TRBJ2-3; there is no DNA to check the TCRdb D call of TRBD2. The TCR was taken from a human donor with ulcerative colitis or Crohn's disease, or a healthy co-twin of an affected twin (not recorded which). CDR3 sequence reads: CASRNSGGTQYF.